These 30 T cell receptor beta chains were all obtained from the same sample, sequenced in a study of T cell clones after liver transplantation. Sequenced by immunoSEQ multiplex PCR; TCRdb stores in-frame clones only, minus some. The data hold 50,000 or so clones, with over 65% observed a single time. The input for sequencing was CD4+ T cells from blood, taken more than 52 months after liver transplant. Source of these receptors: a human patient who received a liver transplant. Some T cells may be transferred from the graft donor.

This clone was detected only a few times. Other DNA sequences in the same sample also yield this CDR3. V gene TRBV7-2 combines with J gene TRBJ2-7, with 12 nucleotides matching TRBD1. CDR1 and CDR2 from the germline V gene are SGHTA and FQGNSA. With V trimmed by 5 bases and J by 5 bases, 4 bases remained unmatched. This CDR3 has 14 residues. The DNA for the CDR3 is TGTGCCAGCAGCCGGGACAGGGGGCAACACGAGCAGTACTTC. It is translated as CASSRDRGQHEQYF. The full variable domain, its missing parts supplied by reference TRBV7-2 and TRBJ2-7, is GAGVSQSPSNKVTEKGKDVELRCDPISGHTALYWYRQSLGQGLEFLIYFQGNSAPDKSGLPSDRFSAERTGGSVSTLTIQRTQQEDSAVYLCASSRDRGQHEQYFGPGTRLTVT.

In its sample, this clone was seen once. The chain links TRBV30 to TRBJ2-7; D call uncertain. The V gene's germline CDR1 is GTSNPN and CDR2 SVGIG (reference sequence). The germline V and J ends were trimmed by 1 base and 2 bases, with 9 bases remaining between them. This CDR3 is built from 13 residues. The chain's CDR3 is CAWSAGIPYEQYF. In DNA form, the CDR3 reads TGTGCCTGGAGTGCTGGGATACCCTACGAGCAGTACTTC. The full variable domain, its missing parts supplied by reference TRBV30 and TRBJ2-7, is SQTIHQWPATLVQPVGSPLSLECTVEGTSNPNLYWYRQAAGRGLQLLFYSVGIGQISSEVPQNLSASRPQDRQFILSSKKLLLSDSGFYLCAWSAGIPYEQYFGPGTRLTVT.

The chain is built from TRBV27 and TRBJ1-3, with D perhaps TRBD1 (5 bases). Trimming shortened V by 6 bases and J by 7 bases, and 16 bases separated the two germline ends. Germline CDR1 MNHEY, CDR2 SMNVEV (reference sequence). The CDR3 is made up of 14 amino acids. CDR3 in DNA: TGTGCCAGCAGCGCACAGGAGAACGTGAACACCATATATTTT. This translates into CASSAQENVNTIYF.

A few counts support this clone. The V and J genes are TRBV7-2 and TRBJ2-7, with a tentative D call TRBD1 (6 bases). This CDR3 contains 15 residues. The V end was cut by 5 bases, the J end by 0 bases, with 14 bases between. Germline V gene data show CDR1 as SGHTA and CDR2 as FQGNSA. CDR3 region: CASSPRGLSSYEQYF. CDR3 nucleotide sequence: TGTGCCAGCAGCCCCAGGGGCTTGAGCTCCTACGAGCAGTACTTC.

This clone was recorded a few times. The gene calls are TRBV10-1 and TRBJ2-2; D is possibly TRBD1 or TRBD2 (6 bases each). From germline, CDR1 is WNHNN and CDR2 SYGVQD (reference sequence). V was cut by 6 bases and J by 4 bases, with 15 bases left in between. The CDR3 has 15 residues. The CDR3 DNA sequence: TGCGCCAGCAGAGCCGGGACGGGGGCCACCGGGGAGCTGTTTTTT. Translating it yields CASRAGTGATGELFF.

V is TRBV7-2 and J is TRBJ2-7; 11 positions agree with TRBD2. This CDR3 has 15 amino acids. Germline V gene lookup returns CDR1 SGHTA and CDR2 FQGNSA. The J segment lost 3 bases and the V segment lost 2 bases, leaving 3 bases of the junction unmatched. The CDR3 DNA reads TGTGCCAGCAGCTTAACTAGCGGGGGTTTCTACGAGCAGTACTTC. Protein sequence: CASSLTSGGFYEQYF. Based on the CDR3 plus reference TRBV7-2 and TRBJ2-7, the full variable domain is GAGVSQSPSNKVTEKGKDVELRCDPISGHTALYWYRQSLGQGLEFLIYFQGNSAPDKSGLPSDRFSAERTGGSVSTLTIQRTQQEDSAVYLCASSLTSGGFYEQYFGPGTRLTVT.

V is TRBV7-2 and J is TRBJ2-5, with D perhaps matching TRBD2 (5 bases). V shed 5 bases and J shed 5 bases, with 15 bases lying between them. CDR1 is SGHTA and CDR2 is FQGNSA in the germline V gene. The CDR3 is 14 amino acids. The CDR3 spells CASSPSPGIETQYF. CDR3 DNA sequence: TGTGCCAGCAGCCCTAGCCCGGGGATCGAGACCCAGTACTTC.

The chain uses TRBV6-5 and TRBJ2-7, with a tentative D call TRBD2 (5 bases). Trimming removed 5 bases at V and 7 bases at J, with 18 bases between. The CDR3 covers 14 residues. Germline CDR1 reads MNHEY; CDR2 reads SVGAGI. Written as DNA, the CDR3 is TGTGCCAGCAGTCCCACAGACCTCCGGGGTGAGCAGTACTTC. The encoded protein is CASSPTDLRGEQYF.

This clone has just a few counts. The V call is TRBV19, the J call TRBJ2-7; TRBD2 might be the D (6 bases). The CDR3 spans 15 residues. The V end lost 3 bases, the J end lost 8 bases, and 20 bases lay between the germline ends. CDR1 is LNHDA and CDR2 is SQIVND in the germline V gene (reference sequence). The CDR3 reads CASSILGGLRRKQYF. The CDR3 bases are TGTGCCAGTAGTATCTTGGGAGGCTTGAGGAGAAAGCAGTACTTC.

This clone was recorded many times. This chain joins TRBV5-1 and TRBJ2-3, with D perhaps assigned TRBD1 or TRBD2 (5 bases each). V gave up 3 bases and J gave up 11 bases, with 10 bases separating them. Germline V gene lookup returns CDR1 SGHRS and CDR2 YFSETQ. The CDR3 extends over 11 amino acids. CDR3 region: CASSSPRGQYF. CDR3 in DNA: TGCGCCAGCAGCTCTCCGAGGGGGCAGTATTTT.

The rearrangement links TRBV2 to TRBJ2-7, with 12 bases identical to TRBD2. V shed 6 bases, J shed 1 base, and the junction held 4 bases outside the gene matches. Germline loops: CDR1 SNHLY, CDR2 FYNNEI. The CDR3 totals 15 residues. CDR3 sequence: CASRIGLAGSYEQYF. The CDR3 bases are TGTGCCAGCAGGATCGGACTAGCGGGGTCCTACGAGCAGTACTTC.

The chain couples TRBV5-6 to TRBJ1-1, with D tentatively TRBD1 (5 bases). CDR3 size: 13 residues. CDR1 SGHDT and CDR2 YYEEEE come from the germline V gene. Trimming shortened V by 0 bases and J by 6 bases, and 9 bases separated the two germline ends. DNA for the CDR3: TGTGCCAGCAGCTTGGGCGGGGGGGCTGAAGCTTTCTTT. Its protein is CASSLGGGAEAFF.

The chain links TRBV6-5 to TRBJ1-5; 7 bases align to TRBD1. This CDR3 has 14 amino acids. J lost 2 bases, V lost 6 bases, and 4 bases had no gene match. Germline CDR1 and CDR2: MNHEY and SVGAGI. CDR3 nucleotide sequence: TGTGCCAGCAGGGACAGGATGGGCAATCAGCCCCAGCATTTT. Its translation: CASRDRMGNQPQHF.

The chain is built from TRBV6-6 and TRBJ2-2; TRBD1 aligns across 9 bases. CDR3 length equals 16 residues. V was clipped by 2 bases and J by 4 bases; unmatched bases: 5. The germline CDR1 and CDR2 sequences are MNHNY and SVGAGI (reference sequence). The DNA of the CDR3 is TGTGCCAGCAGTTACGGGACAGGGACGCGCACCGGGGAGCTGTTTTTT. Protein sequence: CASSYGTGTRTGELFF.

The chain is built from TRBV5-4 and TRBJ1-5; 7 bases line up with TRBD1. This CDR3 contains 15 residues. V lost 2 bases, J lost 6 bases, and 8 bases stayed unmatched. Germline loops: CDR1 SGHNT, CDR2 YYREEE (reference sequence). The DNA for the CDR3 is TGTGCCAGCAGCTTCGGAGGGGGCGCGGGTCAGCCCCAGCATTTT. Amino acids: CASSFGGGAGQPQHF.

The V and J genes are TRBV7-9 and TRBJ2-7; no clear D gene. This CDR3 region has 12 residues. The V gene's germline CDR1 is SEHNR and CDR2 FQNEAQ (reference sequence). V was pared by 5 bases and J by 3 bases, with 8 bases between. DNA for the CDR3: TGTGCCAGCAGCCGGTCTAACTACGAGCAGTACTTC. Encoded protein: CASSRSNYEQYF.

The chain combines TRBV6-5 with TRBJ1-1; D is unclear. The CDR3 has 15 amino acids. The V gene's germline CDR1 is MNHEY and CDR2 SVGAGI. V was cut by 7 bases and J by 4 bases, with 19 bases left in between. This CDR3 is CASTFNGPGSTEAFF. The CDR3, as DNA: TGTGCCAGCACCTTCAATGGCCCGGGTTCCACTGAAGCTTTCTTT.

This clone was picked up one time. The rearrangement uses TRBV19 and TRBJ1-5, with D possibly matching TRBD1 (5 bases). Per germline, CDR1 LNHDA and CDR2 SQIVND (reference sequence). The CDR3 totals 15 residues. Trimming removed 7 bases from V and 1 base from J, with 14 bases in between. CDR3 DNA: TGTGCCAGTAAATCAGACAGTCTCAGCAATCAGCCCCAGCATTTT. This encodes CASKSDSLSNQPQHF.

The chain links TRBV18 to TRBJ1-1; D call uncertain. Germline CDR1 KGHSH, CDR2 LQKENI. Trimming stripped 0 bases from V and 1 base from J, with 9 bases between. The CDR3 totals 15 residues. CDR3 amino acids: CASSPPEQRNTEAFF. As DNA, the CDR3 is TGTGCCAGCTCACCACCAGAACAGAGGAACACTGAAGCTTTCTTT. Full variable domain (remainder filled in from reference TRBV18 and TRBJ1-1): NAGVMQNPRHLVRRRGQEARLRCSPMKGHSHVYWYRQLPEEGLKFMVYLQKENIIDESGMPKERFSAEFPKEGPSILRIQQVVRGDSAAYFCASSPPEQRNTEAFFGQGTRLTVV.

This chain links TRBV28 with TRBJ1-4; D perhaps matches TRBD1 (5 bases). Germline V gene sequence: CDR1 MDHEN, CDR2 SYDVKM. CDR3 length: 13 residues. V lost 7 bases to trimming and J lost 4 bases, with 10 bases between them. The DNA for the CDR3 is TGTGCCAGCAATTATGGGGGTAATGAAAAACTGTTTTTT. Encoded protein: CASNYGGNEKLFF.

CDR3 sequence: CASSYGERGEQYF. The CDR3 DNA sequence: TGTGCCAGCAGTTACGGGGAAAGGGGCGAGCAGTACTTC. The V gene is TRBV6-5, the J gene TRBJ2-7, with a possible D match to TRBD1 (5 bases). V lost 2 bases, J lost 6 bases, and 11 bases lay in between. Germline V gene data show CDR1 as MNHEY and CDR2 as SVGAGI. The length of the CDR3 is 13 residues.

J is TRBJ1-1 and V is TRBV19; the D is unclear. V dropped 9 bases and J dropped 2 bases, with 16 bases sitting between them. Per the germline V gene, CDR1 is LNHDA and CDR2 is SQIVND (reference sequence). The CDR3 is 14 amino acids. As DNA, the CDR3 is TGTGCCAGCTCCCCTCAGAGCGGTAACACTGAAGCTTTCTTT. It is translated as CASSPQSGNTEAFF.

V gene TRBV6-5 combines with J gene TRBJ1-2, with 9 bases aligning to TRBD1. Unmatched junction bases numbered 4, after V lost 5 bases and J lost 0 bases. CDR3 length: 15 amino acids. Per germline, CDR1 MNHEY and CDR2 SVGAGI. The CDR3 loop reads CASSTRTGANYGYTF. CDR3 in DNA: TGTGCCAGCAGTACACGGACAGGGGCTAACTATGGCTACACCTTC.

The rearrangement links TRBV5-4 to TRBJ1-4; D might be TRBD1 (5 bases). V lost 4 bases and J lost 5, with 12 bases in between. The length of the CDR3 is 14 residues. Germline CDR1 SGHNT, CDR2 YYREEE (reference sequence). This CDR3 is CASSPGTENEKLFF. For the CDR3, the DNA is TGTGCCAGCAGCCCCGGGACTGAAAATGAAAAACTGTTTTTT.

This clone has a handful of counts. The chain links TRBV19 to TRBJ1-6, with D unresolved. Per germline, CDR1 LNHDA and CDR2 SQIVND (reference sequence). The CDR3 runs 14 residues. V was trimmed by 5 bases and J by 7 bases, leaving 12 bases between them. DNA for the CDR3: TGTGCCAGTAGTTGGAGGGCGGACAATTCACCCCTCCACTTT. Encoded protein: CASSWRADNSPLHF.

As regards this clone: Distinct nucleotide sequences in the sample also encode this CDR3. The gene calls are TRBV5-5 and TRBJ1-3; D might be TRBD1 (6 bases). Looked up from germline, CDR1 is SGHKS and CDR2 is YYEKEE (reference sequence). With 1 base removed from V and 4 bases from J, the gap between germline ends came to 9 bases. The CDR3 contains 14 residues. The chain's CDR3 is CASSLQGTGNTIYF. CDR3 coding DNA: TGTGCCAGCAGCTTGCAGGGGACCGGAAACACCATATATTTT.

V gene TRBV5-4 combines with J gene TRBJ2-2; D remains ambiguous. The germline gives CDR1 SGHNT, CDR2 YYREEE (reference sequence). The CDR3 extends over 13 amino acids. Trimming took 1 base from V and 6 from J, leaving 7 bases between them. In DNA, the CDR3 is TGTGCCAGCAGCTTGTCAGCTCCCGGGGAGCTGTTTTTT. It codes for CASSLSAPGELFF.

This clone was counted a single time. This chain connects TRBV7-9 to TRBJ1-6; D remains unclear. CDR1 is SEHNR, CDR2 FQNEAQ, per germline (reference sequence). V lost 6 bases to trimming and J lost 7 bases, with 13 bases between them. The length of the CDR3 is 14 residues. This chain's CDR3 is CASSPDLLNSPLHF. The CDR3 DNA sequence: TGTGCCAGCAGTCCCGATCTCCTCAATTCACCCCTCCACTTT.

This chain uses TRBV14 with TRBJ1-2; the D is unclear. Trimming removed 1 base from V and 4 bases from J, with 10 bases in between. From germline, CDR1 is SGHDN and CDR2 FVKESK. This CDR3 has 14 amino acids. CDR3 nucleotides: TGTGCCAGCAGCCAAGTTCAGGAAGCCTATGGCTACACCTTC. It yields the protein CASSQVQEAYGYTF.

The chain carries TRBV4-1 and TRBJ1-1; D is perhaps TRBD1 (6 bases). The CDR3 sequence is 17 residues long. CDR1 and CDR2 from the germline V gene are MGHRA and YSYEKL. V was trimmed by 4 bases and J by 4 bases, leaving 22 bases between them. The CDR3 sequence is CASSPPSSGGWGTEAFF. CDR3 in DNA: TGCGCCAGCAGCCCCCCCTCCTCGGGGGGCTGGGGCACTGAAGCTTTCTTT.